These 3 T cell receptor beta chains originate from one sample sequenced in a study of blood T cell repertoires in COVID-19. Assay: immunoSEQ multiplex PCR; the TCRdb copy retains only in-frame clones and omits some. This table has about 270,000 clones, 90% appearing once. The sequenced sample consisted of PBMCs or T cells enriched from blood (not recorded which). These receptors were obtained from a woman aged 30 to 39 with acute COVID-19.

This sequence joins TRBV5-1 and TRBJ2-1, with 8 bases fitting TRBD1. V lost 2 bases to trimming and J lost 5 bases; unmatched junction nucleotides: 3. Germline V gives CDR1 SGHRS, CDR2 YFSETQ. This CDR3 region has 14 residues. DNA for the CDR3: TGCGCCAGCAGCTTCGGACAGGGACACAATGAGCAGTTCTTC. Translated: CASSFGQGHNEQFF.

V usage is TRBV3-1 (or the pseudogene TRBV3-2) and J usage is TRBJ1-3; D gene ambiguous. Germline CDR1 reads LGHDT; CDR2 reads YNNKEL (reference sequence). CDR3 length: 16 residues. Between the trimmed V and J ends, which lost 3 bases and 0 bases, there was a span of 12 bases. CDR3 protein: CASSHFTGSSGNTIYF. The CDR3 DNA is TGTGCCAGCAGCCATTTTACGGGTAGCTCTGGAAACACCATATATTTT.

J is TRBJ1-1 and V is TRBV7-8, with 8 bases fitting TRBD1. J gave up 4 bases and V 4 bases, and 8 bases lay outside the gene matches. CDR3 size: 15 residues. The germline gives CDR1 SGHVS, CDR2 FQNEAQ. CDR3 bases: TGTGCCAGCAGCTCTACGACAGGGGAATTCACTGAAGCTTTCTTT. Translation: CASSSTTGEFTEAFF.